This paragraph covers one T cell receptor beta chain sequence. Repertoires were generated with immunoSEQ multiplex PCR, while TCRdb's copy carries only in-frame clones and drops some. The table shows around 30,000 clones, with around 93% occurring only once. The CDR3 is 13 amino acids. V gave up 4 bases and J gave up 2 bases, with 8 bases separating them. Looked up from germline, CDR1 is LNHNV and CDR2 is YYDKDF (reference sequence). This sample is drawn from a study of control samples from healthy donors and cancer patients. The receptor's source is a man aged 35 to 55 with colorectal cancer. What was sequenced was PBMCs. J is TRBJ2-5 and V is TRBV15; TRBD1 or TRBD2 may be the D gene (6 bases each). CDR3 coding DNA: TGTGCCACCAGCATAGGGGGGCAAGAGACCCAGTACTTC. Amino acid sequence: CATSIGGQETQYF.